The 11 T cell receptor beta chains listed next were all sequenced from one sample in a study of PD-L1 blockade in urothelial cancer. As to time point: pretreatment peripheral blood. TCRdb's copy holds only in-frame clones and misses some; the assay was immunoSEQ multiplex PCR. Altogether tens of thousands of clones are present, approximately 86% being singletons, with the ten largest covering about 15%. Sequenced here: PBMCs, sampled around atezolizumab (anti-PD-L1) treatment. All receptors come from a man aged 55 to 70 with urothelial cancer.

The V gene is TRBV6-1, the J gene TRBJ1-3; D possibly corresponds to TRBD1 (5 bases). From germline, CDR1 is MNHNS and CDR2 SASEGT. The CDR3 extends over 16 amino acids. V dropped 3 bases and J dropped 0 bases, with 12 bases sitting between them. DNA of the CDR3: TGTGCCAGCAGTGATCTGGACATCAACTCTGGAAACACCATATATTTT. Protein: CASSDLDINSGNTIYF.

V and J are TRBV5-1 and TRBJ1-1, with a possible D match to TRBD1 (5 bases). The CDR3 has 15 amino acids. Per germline, CDR1 SGHRS and CDR2 YFSETQ. V was cut by 4 bases and J by 3 bases, with 16 bases left in between. The CDR3, as DNA: TGCGCCAGCAGCCCCGGGACTCCGAAGGACACTGAAGCTTTCTTT. The encoded protein is CASSPGTPKDTEAFF.

The V and J genes are TRBV10-2 and TRBJ2-7; TRBD2 aligns across 10 bases. CDR3 length equals 13 residues. Trimming removed 8 bases from V and 2 bases from J; junction bases left unmatched: 3. Germline values: CDR1 WSHSY, CDR2 SAAADI. The CDR3 reads CASGTSDAYEQYF. CDR3 DNA: TGCGCCAGCGGGACTAGCGACGCCTACGAGCAGTACTTC.

The rearrangement links TRBV2 to TRBJ2-3; D possibly corresponds to TRBD2 (5 bases). Per the germline V gene, CDR1 is SNHLY and CDR2 is FYNNEI. The length of the CDR3 is 14 residues. V lost 6 bases to trimming and J lost 4 bases, with 14 bases between them. CDR3 in amino acids: CASSSEGPPDTQYF. The CDR3 bases are TGTGCCAGCAGCTCAGAGGGCCCCCCAGATACGCAGTATTTT.

The rearrangement uses TRBV27 and TRBJ2-2; 9 bases fit TRBD1. The CDR3 sequence is 16 residues long. After removal of 1 base from V and 7 bases from J, the junction contained 7 bases not matched to a gene. Germline V gives CDR1 MNHEY, CDR2 SMNVEV (reference sequence). CDR3 loop: CASSLLGTGTVGELFF. The DNA for the CDR3 is TGTGCCAGCAGTTTATTAGGGACAGGGACCGTCGGGGAGCTGTTTTTT.

This clone came up once. This rearrangement joins TRBV11-2 to TRBJ2-7; 11 bases match TRBD1. V was clipped by 5 bases and J by 4 bases; unmatched bases: 7. CDR1 SGHAT and CDR2 FQNNGV come from the germline V gene. This CDR3 contains 15 residues. The CDR3 loop reads CASSPRGTGGYEQYF. The CDR3 nucleotides are TGTGCCAGCAGCCCCCGGGGGACAGGGGGTTACGAGCAGTACTTC.

The chain uses TRBV5-5 and TRBJ2-7; D possibly corresponds to TRBD2 (5 bases). The CDR3 sequence is 15 residues long. The germline V gene has CDR1 SGHKS and CDR2 YYEKEE (reference sequence). V lost 1 base, J lost 4 bases, and 15 bases lay in between. The CDR3 loop is CASSLSNGAVYEQYF. The DNA for the CDR3 is TGTGCCAGCAGCTTGTCCAACGGAGCGGTGTACGAGCAGTACTTC.

This clone was seen a few times. V gene TRBV7-8 combines with J gene TRBJ2-5; 9 bases are a match to TRBD2. Germline loops: CDR1 SGHVS, CDR2 FQNEAQ. The CDR3 consists of 13 residues. Trimming at V came to 5 bases and at J to 5 bases, leaving 3 bases not matched to a gene. The CDR3 bases are TGTGCCAGCAGCAGGACTAGCGCGGAGACCCAGTACTTC. Translating gives CASSRTSAETQYF.

The chain carries TRBV9 and TRBJ2-3; 11 positions match TRBD2. This CDR3 contains 15 residues. The V and J ends lost 2 bases and 5 bases, in that order; junction bases with no gene match: 4. Germline V gives CDR1 SGDLS, CDR2 YYNGEE. CDR3 in amino acids: CASSVSGGAGDTQYF. CDR3 coding DNA: TGTGCCAGCAGCGTTAGCGGGGGGGCGGGAGATACGCAGTATTTT.

The rearrangement links TRBV4-2 to TRBJ2-2; 14 nucleotides agree with TRBD2. Trimming took 1 base from V and 1 from J; bases not matched to a gene: 2. There are 18 residues in the CDR3. The germline V gene encodes CDR1 LGHNA and CDR2 YNFKEQ. Here the CDR3 reads CASSQVGTSGGNTGELFF. The CDR3 DNA follows: TGTGCCAGCAGCCAAGTGGGGACTAGCGGGGGGAACACCGGGGAGCTGTTTTTT.

The rearrangement uses TRBV5-1 and TRBJ2-7; possibly TRBD1 for D (5 bases). The CDR3 is 13 amino acids. V shed 0 bases and J shed 6 bases, with 10 bases lying between them. Germline CDR1 is SGHRS and CDR2 is YFSETQ. The CDR3 spells CASSLGRVGEQYF. The CDR3 bases are TGCGCCAGCAGCTTGGGCAGGGTGGGCGAGCAGTACTTC.